This is a list of T cell receptor beta chains from one sample in a study of CDR3 diversity in severe acne. TCRdb re-analysed the PCR reads in MiXCR, keeping a single row per CDR3 protein. The top ten clones hold about 9.5% of a sample with 90,000 or so distinct CDR3 sequences, roughly half of them seen once. The sequenced material came from blood. All receptors come from a male donor in good health, serving as a control. Each CDR3 is given with its conserved first and last residue. The order of the fields is CDR3 protein, V gene.

CDR3aa: CASSEGQMDGYTF
v_gene: TRBV5-1

CDR3aa: CASSFEGMGFAEAFF
v_gene: TRBV5-1

CDR3aa: CASSPGASGTDEQYF
v_gene: TRBV4-1

CDR3aa: CASTLHGESNQPQHF
v_gene: TRBV6-1

CDR3aa: CAWSTGSMNQPQHF
v_gene: TRBV30

CDR3aa: CASSYRASTDTQYF
v_gene: TRBV6-2/TRBV6-3

CDR3aa: CASSPLQGEETQYF
v_gene: TRBV3-1

CDR3aa: CSARELTGALFF
v_gene: TRBV20-1

CDR3aa: CASSFPPRERKDTQYF
v_gene: TRBV27

CDR3aa: CASSIDRGANQPQHF
v_gene: TRBV19

CDR3aa: CASSSRTANTGELFF
v_gene: TRBV5-1

CDR3aa: CAIRPGTSEETQYF
v_gene: TRBV10-3

CDR3aa: CSARGLAGFSGETQYF
v_gene: TRBV20-1

CDR3aa: CASKRAPSGNTIYF
v_gene: TRBV6-5

CDR3aa: CATSTSGANVLTF
v_gene: TRBV15

CDR3aa: CASSAPGIVNEQFF
v_gene: TRBV7-6

CDR3aa: CSALNEKLFF
v_gene: TRBV20-1

CDR3aa: CASSIDSRADNSPLHF
v_gene: TRBV19

CDR3aa: CASRSKGLARSYNEQFF
v_gene: TRBV6-5

CDR3aa: CASSRRLYEQYF
v_gene: TRBV14

CDR3aa: CASSPRLGNSYEQYF
v_gene: TRBV9

CDR3aa: CASSQDGANTGELFF
v_gene: TRBV4-2

CDR3aa: CASSWTLVTEAFF
v_gene: TRBV11-2

CDR3aa: CASKGLGTYEQYF
v_gene: TRBV27

CDR3aa: CATSRDGGNTEAFF
v_gene: TRBV15

CDR3aa: CASSDSGTSGSNRLVF
v_gene: TRBV25-1

CDR3aa: CATGSGGRNEQYF
v_gene: TRBV15

CDR3aa: CASTGTINYEQYF
v_gene: TRBV6-6

CDR3aa: CASSLGNLEDGYTF
v_gene: TRBV7-2

CDR3aa: CASSGGEAGKDSYEQYF
v_gene: TRBV9

CDR3aa: CASSPTSPGGIARNYGYTF
v_gene: TRBV18

CDR3aa: CASSLFKASTRNNYGYTF
v_gene: TRBV7-6

CDR3aa: CAISDGRAGLLYEQYF
v_gene: TRBV10-3

CDR3aa: CASSLVWSTDTQYF
v_gene: TRBV11-2

CDR3aa: CAIGGGQGPETQYF
v_gene: TRBV10-3

CDR3aa: CAISVGTQKAGELFF
v_gene: TRBV10-3

CDR3aa: CASSRPPRAEAFF
v_gene: TRBV11-3

CDR3aa: CAWNDQREGNEQFF
v_gene: TRBV30

CDR3aa: CASSLGETWTQYF
v_gene: TRBV9

CDR3aa: CSFGLTNTEAFF
v_gene: TRBV29-1

CDR3aa: CASSLGGPYGYTF
v_gene: TRBV7-9

CDR3aa: CASNPFGNTEAFF
v_gene: TRBV2

CDR3aa: CSATGTGVESGYTF
v_gene: TRBV20-1

CDR3aa: CASSFTAIGELFF
v_gene: TRBV7-6

CDR3aa: CASRRGGEAGVSEQYF
v_gene: TRBV6-1

CDR3aa: CASSQDWEGLGREKLFF
v_gene: TRBV4-1

CDR3aa: CGTGDYEQYF
v_gene: TRBV24-1

CDR3aa: CASSSGAGGFGEQFF
v_gene: TRBV18

CDR3aa: CASSVNRGDSPNTEAFF
v_gene: TRBV9